These 22 T cell receptor beta chains were sequenced from one sample in a study of T cell responses to AZD1222 COVID-19 vaccine. Sequencing was performed with immunoSEQ multiplex PCR; in TCRdb, only in-frame clones are kept and a portion is missing. This sample has around 78,000 clones, with 80% to 95% found just once. Sequenced here: peripheral blood, sampled on day 0 of MenACWY control vaccination. These receptor sequences come from an adult in good health.

The V call is TRBV29-1, the J call TRBJ2-2; D perhaps matches TRBD2 (7 bases). Germline CDR1 and CDR2: SQVTM and ANQGSEA. This CDR3 contains 14 residues. With 5 bases removed from V and 4 bases from J, the gap between germline ends came to 14 bases. CDR3 protein: CSVFSGGLTGELFF. In DNA form, the CDR3 reads TGCAGCGTTTTCTCGGGGGGCCTCACCGGGGAGCTGTTTTTT.

The chain carries TRBV7-2 and TRBJ2-7, with 9 bases identical to TRBD2. CDR1 and CDR2 from the germline V gene are SGHTA and FQGNSA. V was clipped by 3 bases and J by 4 bases; unmatched bases: 10. This CDR3 has 16 residues. CDR3 region: CASSLGVSSGAYEQYF. CDR3 nucleotides: TGTGCCAGCAGCTTGGGGGTGTCTAGCGGGGCGTACGAGCAGTACTTC.

This chain joins TRBV14 and TRBJ1-1; a possible D gene is TRBD1 (5 bases). The CDR3 covers 13 residues. Germline CDR1 and CDR2: SGHDN and FVKESK. The germline V and J ends were trimmed by 4 bases and 4 bases, with 10 bases remaining between them. The CDR3 loop is CASSPRQFTEAFF. The CDR3 DNA is TGTGCCAGCAGCCCCAGACAGTTCACTGAAGCTTTCTTT. The variable domain in full, with the rest retrieved from reference TRBV14 and TRBJ1-1, is EAGVTQFPSHSVIEKGQTVTLRCDPISGHDNLYWYRRVMGKEIKFLLHFVKESKQDESGMPNNRFLAERTGGTYSTLKVQPAELEDSGVYFCASSPRQFTEAFFGQGTRLTVV.

The CDR3 DNA reads TGCGCCAGCAGCTTGGCGCGGGGATCGAGCACAGATACGCAGTATTTT. Translation: CASSLARGSSTDTQYF. The V and J genes are TRBV5-1 and TRBJ2-3; TRBD2 might be the D (6 bases). The CDR3 has 16 amino acids. The germline gives CDR1 SGHRS, CDR2 YFSETQ. Trimming stripped 0 bases from V and 0 bases from J, with 11 bases between. The whole variable domain, remainder taken from reference TRBV5-1 and TRBJ2-3, is KAGVTQTPRYLIKTRGQQVTLSCSPISGHRSVSWYQQTPGQGLQFLFEYFSETQRNKGNFPGRFSGRQFSNSRSEMNVSTLELGDSALYLCASSLARGSSTDTQYFGPGTRLTVL.

The rearrangement uses TRBV12-3 or TRBV12-4 and TRBJ1-6; D unresolved. V was shortened by 6 bases and J by 6 bases, with 9 bases between the two germline ends. CDR3 size: 13 residues. The CDR3 region has the DNA TGTGCCAGCAGAGGACGGAGTAATTCACCCCTCCACTTT. Its protein product is CASRGRSNSPLHF.

This clone was seen only a few times. The chain links TRBV10-2 to TRBJ1-6; TRBD1 is a possible D gene (5 bases). The V end was cut by 2 bases, the J end by 10 bases, with 15 bases between. The CDR3 extends over 15 amino acids. Germline V CDR1 and CDR2: WSHSY, SAAADI. The chain's CDR3 is CASSERGGEGSPLHF. The CDR3 DNA follows: TGCGCCAGCAGTGAGAGGGGTGGGGAAGGATCACCCCTCCACTTT.

This rearrangement joins TRBV6-5 to TRBJ2-5; 8 nucleotides line up with TRBD2. Germline V gives CDR1 MNHEY, CDR2 SVGAGI. The CDR3 loop spans 15 amino acids. V gave up 0 bases and J gave up 5 bases; unmatched junction bases: 5. CDR3 sequence reads: CASSYSSGSGETQYF. The CDR3 nucleotides are TGTGCCAGCAGTTACTCGAGCGGGAGTGGGGAGACCCAGTACTTC.

CDR3 sequence (DNA): TGTGCCAGCAGTGATTTGGGGATTAACTACGAGCAGTACTTC. Encoded protein: CASSDLGINYEQYF. V usage is TRBV6-1 and J usage is TRBJ2-7, with unresolved D. Germline lookup yields CDR1 MNHNS and CDR2 SASEGT. The V gene lost 3 bases and the J gene lost 3 bases, with 12 bases spanning the gap. The CDR3 covers 14 residues.

The gene calls are TRBV10-3 and TRBJ2-2, with 9 bases that match TRBD1. The CDR3 length is 16 residues. The V gene end was trimmed by 7 bases and the J gene end by 3 bases; junction bases not matched to a gene: 9. Germline CDR1 is ENHRY and CDR2 is SYGVKD. DNA for the CDR3: TGTGCCATCACAAGTACCGGGACAGGGTACACCGGGGAGCTGTTTTTT. Protein sequence: CAITSTGTGYTGELFF.

For the CDR3, the DNA is TGCGCCAGCAGCCTGAGTTCCCAGCTGGGGGGGACCCAGTACTTC. This encodes CASSLSSQLGGTQYF. This chain connects TRBV5-1 to TRBJ2-5, with a possible D match to TRBD2 (6 bases). CDR3 length: 15 amino acids. V lost 4 bases to trimming and J lost 7 bases, with 20 bases between them. Germline V gives CDR1 SGHRS, CDR2 YFSETQ.

This chain uses TRBV13 with TRBJ1-1; D gene uncertain. The CDR3 covers 14 residues. Trimming shortened V by 5 bases and J by 1 base, and 11 bases separated the two germline ends. Per the germline V gene, CDR1 is PRHDT and CDR2 is FYEKMQ (reference sequence). The CDR3 coding sequence is TGTGCCAGCAGCGAACAGCGAAAGAACACTGAAGCTTTCTTT. Its protein product is CASSEQRKNTEAFF.

This chain connects TRBV2 to TRBJ2-7, with 11 bases matching TRBD1. Germline V CDR1 and CDR2: SNHLY, FYNNEI. The CDR3 runs to 14 residues. V shed 10 bases and J 2 bases; nucleotides not matched to a gene: 7. The CDR3 reads CATGRDRGAYEQYF. As DNA, the CDR3 is TGTGCCACCGGGCGGGACAGGGGGGCCTACGAGCAGTACTTC.

V and J are TRBV7-9 and TRBJ1-1; D gene ambiguous. Germline V gene lookup returns CDR1 SEHNR and CDR2 FQNEAQ (reference sequence). CDR3 size: 14 residues. Trimming pared 5 bases from V and 5 bases from J, leaving 15 bases between. The CDR3 loop is CASSPYPGITEAFF. CDR3 coding DNA: TGTGCCAGCAGCCCATACCCAGGAATTACTGAAGCTTTCTTT.

V usage is TRBV11-3 and J usage is TRBJ2-1; possible D gene TRBD1, 6 bases. The CDR3 length is 16 residues. Trimming left V 5 bases short and J 1 base short, with 15 bases between. Germline CDR1 SGHNT, CDR2 YENEEA. The CDR3 DNA reads as TGTGCCAGCAGCAAACAGGGTACGGGGTCCTACAATGAGCAGTTCTTC. It codes for CASSKQGTGSYNEQFF. Together with reference TRBV11-3 and TRBJ2-1, the CDR3 gives the full variable domain: EAGVVQSPRYKIIEKKQPVAFWCNPISGHNTLYWYLQNLGQGPELLIRYENEEAVDDSQLPKDRFSAERLKGVDSTLKIQPAELGDSAVYLCASSKQGTGSYNEQFFGPGTRLTVL.

The V call is TRBV25-1, the J call TRBJ2-2, with 8 positions matching TRBD1. CDR3 length equals 16 residues. J was trimmed by 6 bases and V by 1 base; bases with no gene match: 7. CDR1 MGHDK and CDR2 SYGVNS come from the germline V gene. CDR3: CASSEFRQGASGELFF. DNA for the CDR3: TGTGCCAGCAGTGAATTCAGGCAGGGGGCTTCCGGGGAGCTGTTTTTT. The full variable domain, its missing parts supplied by reference TRBV25-1 and TRBJ2-2, is EADIYQTPRYLVIGTGKKITLECSQTMGHDKMYWYQQDPGMELHLIHYSYGVNSTEKGDLSSESTVSRIRTEHFPLTLESARPSHTSQYLCASSEFRQGASGELFFGEGSRLTVL.

The CDR3 DNA reads TGTGCCAGCAGCCCCGGGGGATTCTCTGGAAACACCATATATTTT. It codes for CASSPGGFSGNTIYF. The rearrangement joins TRBV5-5 to TRBJ1-3; D may be TRBD1 (5 bases). The CDR3 length is 15 residues. The V and J ends lost 4 bases and 0 bases respectively, with 11 bases between them. The germline CDR1 and CDR2 sequences are SGHKS and YYEKEE (reference sequence).

The V and J genes are TRBV6-2 or TRBV6-3 and TRBJ2-1, with TRBD2 matching 8 bases. The length of the CDR3 is 13 residues. J was trimmed by 13 bases and V by 4 bases; bases with no gene match: 9. Germline V lookup: CDR1 MNHEY, CDR2 SVGEGT. CDR3 sequence (DNA): TGTGCCAGCAGTTCGACGCGGGGGGTTGGTCAGTTCTTC. Protein: CASSSTRGVGQFF.

The rearrangement joins TRBV19 to TRBJ1-4; no clear D. The CDR3 runs to 14 residues. Trimming removed 3 bases at V and 1 base at J, with 6 bases between. Germline loops: CDR1 LNHDA, CDR2 SQIVND (reference sequence). The CDR3 nucleotides are TGTGCCAGTAGTATCGGTCTAACTAATGAAAAACTGTTTTTT. It specifies CASSIGLTNEKLFF.

The chain combines TRBV6-6 with TRBJ1-2; possibly TRBD1 for D (6 bases). Per the germline V gene, CDR1 is MNHNY and CDR2 is SVGAGI (reference sequence). The V gene lost 0 bases and the J gene lost 7 bases, with 15 bases spanning the gap. This CDR3 comprises 15 residues. The CDR3 sequence is CASSYSAGEGVGYTF. The CDR3 region has the DNA TGTGCCAGCAGTTACTCGGCGGGGGAGGGGGTTGGCTACACCTTC.

This rearrangement joins TRBV11-2 to TRBJ1-3; unclear D gene. CDR1 SGHAT and CDR2 FQNNGV come from the germline V gene. The CDR3 extends over 17 amino acids. V was pared by 2 bases and J by 1 base, with 15 bases between. The CDR3 region is CASSLHPDAWSGNTIYF. In DNA, the CDR3 is TGTGCCAGCAGCTTACACCCAGACGCCTGGTCTGGAAACACCATATATTTT.

The chain couples TRBV11-2 to TRBJ2-7; D may be TRBD2 (5 bases). CDR1 and CDR2 from the germline V gene are SGHAT and FQNNGV. This CDR3 is 12 amino acids long. The ends were cut back, 3 bases at V and 4 bases at J, with 7 bases in the middle. For the CDR3, the DNA is TGTGCCAGCAGCTTGACTACATACGAGCAGTACTTC. Its protein is CASSLTTYEQYF.

This clone is a singleton in its sample. The genes are TRBV15 and TRBJ2-1; no reliable D call. Germline V gene sequence: CDR1 LNHNV, CDR2 YYDKDF (reference sequence). Between the trimmed V and J ends, which lost 1 base and 0 bases, there was a span of 7 bases. The length of the CDR3 is 15 residues. This CDR3 reads CATSRVTSSYNEQFF. The CDR3 nucleotides read TGTGCCACCAGCAGAGTTACGAGCTCCTACAATGAGCAGTTCTTC.